These T cell receptor beta chains were read from a single sample in a study of blood T cell repertoires in COVID-19. Measured with immunoSEQ multiplex PCR; TCRdb has only the in-frame clones, and not every one. The data contain about 440,000 clones, around nine tenths of them singletons. The specimen was PBMCs or T cells enriched from blood (not recorded which). All receptors come from a woman aged 18-29 years with acute COVID-19. Both conserved end residues are part of each CDR3. Only some rows state a clone size, as once, few, many or a class for expanded clones.

TRBV19	NA	TRBJ2-2	CASRPGTGYTGELFF
TRBV7-9	NA	TRBJ2-1	CASSPAGAEQFF
TRBV2	NA	TRBJ2-7	CASSLRRVGDIPYEQYF
TRBV7-8	NA	TRBJ1-4	CASSLEGLRNEKLFF
TRBV11-1	NA	TRBJ2-7	CASSGTGKPYEQYF
TRBV6-2/TRBV6-3	NA	TRBJ1-2	CASSLEDTYGYTF
TRBV11-2	NA	TRBJ2-7	CASSLAGGRREQYF
TRBV11-2	NA	TRBJ1-2	CASSSPGTAYGYTF
TRBV3-1/TRBV3-2	NA	TRBJ1-1	CASSQDDRAEAFF
TRBV5-5	NA	TRBJ2-1	CASSLREQFF
TRBV19	NA	TRBJ1-6	CASSPRQSSYNSPLHF
TRBV5-1	NA	TRBJ2-3	CASSRERSYLTDTQYF
TRBV11-2	NA	TRBJ2-7	CASSLDQRVGEQYF
TRBV28	NA	TRBJ2-3	CASSLSNTDTQYF
TRBV11-3	NA	TRBJ2-7	CASSSRHGTRNYEQYF
TRBV7-9	NA	TRBJ1-5	CASSFNHGQGPNQPQHF
TRBV15	NA	TRBJ2-7	CATSRGIGQGSYEQYF
TRBV7-9	NA	TRBJ1-4	CASSHGTNEKLFF
TRBV29-1	NA	TRBJ1-2	CSVEDGRGYTF
TRBV19	NA	TRBJ1-1	CASSGEGGTEAFF
TRBV29-1	NA	TRBJ2-1	CSAALAGGPMNEQFF
TRBV28	NA	TRBJ1-1	CASSPGGAGTEAFF
TRBV4-2	NA	TRBJ1-5	CASSQVGGQGQPQHF
TRBV29-1	NA	TRBJ2-5	CSVVASGSGETQYF
TRBV25-1	NA	TRBJ1-4	CASSPRATNEKLFF
TRBV7-3	NA	TRBJ1-1	CASSSTPMNTEAFF
TRBV3-1/TRBV3-2	NA	TRBJ2-1	CASSQDPGFTEQFF
TRBV20-1	NA	TRBJ2-3	CSASGSGGTDTQYF
TRBV28	NA	TRBJ1-5	CASKGQGDQPQHF
TRBV3-1/TRBV3-2	NA	TRBJ1-4	CASSQGAYEKLFF
TRBV7-2	few	TRBJ1-2	CASSSGTGEHGYTF
TRBV19	once	TRBJ1-2	CASSTTWLYGYTF
TRBV18	NA	TRBJ1-4	CASSPGWGRLEKLFF
TRBV11-2	NA	TRBJ2-6	CASSFTQGLSGANVLTF
TRBV30	NA	TRBJ1-5	CAWTRGGGNNQPQHF
TRBV19	NA	TRBJ2-1	CASRDRAFDEQFF
TRBV29-1	NA	TRBJ2-7	CSVQSRDRGLYEQYF
TRBV9	once	TRBJ2-2	CASSVRSSNTGELFF
TRBV2	NA	TRBJ1-5	CASTFTGGPNQPQHF
TRBV9	NA	TRBJ2-7	CASSVVGQGYEQYF
TRBV7-3	NA	TRBJ1-2	CASSAPRTGLITYGYTF
TRBV7-6	NA	TRBJ2-2	CASSQTGLVANTGELFF
TRBV9	NA	TRBJ1-2	CASSIPGQSGYGYTF
TRBV5-1	NA	TRBJ2-7	CASSLERGLSYEQYF
TRBV9	once	TRBJ1-5	CASSSHGGSNQPQHF
TRBV5-1	NA	TRBJ1-4	CASSADRANEKLFF
TRBV18	NA	TRBJ2-7	CASSPGRSSYEQYF
TRBV18	NA	TRBJ2-5	CASSPPSGQETQYF
TRBV2	NA	TRBJ2-3	CASMRQTTDTQYF
TRBV12-3/TRBV12-4	NA	TRBJ2-3	CASSLEQGTQYF
TRBV12-5	few	TRBJ1-1	CASGLVSMNTEAFF
TRBV5-4	NA	TRBJ2-5	CASSGASGSKTQYF
TRBV5-1	NA	TRBJ2-3	CASSGGGTDTQYF
TRBV19	NA	TRBJ1-2	CASSISAGNGYTF
TRBV14	NA	TRBJ2-1	CASSLWTSGSLHEQFF